This TCR beta chain came from a study of blood T cell repertoires in COVID-19. Study in general: The origin of the acute and convalescent COVID-19 samples was the United States, Italy and Spain. From T cells, B-cell-depleted T cells, or PBMCs came the material, which was cDNA or gDNA.

The germline V and J ends were trimmed by 3 bases and 4 bases, with 16 bases remaining between them. The germline V gene has CDR1 SGDLS and CDR2 YYNGEE. The CDR3 covers 16 residues. Profiled with immunoSEQ multiplex PCR; TCRdb holds only in-frame clones, not every one. The repertoire includes about 200,000 clones, roughly 91% of them detected once, and 3.5% to 4% sits in the top ten. This sequence was found in a woman younger than 45 with acute COVID-19. The sequenced sample was PBMCs or T cells enriched from blood (not recorded which). The chain couples TRBV9 to TRBJ2-2; perhaps TRBD2 as D (6 bases). CDR3 sequence: CASSAGGLASTGELFF. The CDR3 nucleotides read TGTGCCAGCAGCGCAGGAGGGCTAGCATCCACCGGGGAGCTGTTTTTT.